These 8 T cell receptor beta chains came from one sample sequenced in a study of T cells after yellow fever vaccination. Via MiXCR, TCRdb re-called the 5' RACE reads, giving one row per CDR3 protein. In the table there are a few hundred thousand distinct CDR3 sequences, roughly 20% of which are singletons. This specimen was PBMCs, taken before the yellow fever booster vaccination. These receptors were obtained from a man aged 18 to 29 who received the YFV17D yellow fever vaccine.

V is TRBV6-5 and J is TRBJ2-3; D tentatively reads TRBD1 or TRBD2 (6 bases each). The germline V and J ends were trimmed by 7 bases and 5 bases, with 16 bases remaining between them. This CDR3 is built from 14 residues. The germline CDR1 and CDR2 sequences are MNHEY and SVGAGI. The CDR3 protein is CASTPGGMGDTQYF. As DNA, the CDR3 is TGTGCCAGCACCCCCGGGGGCATGGGAGATACGCAGTATTTT.

The chain carries TRBV20-1 and TRBJ1-5; perhaps TRBD1 as D (6 bases). V was pared by 3 bases and J by 6 bases, with 18 bases between. The CDR3 contains 15 residues. Germline lookup yields CDR1 DFQATT and CDR2 SNEGSKA (reference sequence). CDR3: CSASGGTNLGQPQHF. In DNA form, the CDR3 reads TGCAGTGCTAGCGGAGGGACAAATCTGGGTCAGCCCCAGCATTTT.

The V and J genes are TRBV12-5 and TRBJ1-5; 7 nucleotides line up with TRBD1. V trimming: 1 base; J trimming: 0 bases; junction bases outside the gene matches: 6. The CDR3 sequence is 17 residues long. Germline CDR1 LGHNT, CDR2 FRNRAP. This CDR3 reads CASGLGSGTDSNQPQHF. CDR3 nucleotide sequence: TGTGCTAGTGGTTTGGGATCCGGGACAGATAGCAATCAGCCCCAGCATTTT.

The chain combines TRBV5-1 with TRBJ2-5, with unresolved D. V was cut by 3 bases and J by 5 bases, with 11 bases left in between. This CDR3 comprises 13 residues. Germline loops: CDR1 SGHRS, CDR2 YFSETQ. CDR3 sequence: CASSCPGRETQYF. The CDR3 nucleotides are TGCGCCAGCAGCTGCCCAGGACGGGAGACCCAGTACTTC. The full variable domain, rest sourced from reference TRBV5-1 and TRBJ2-5, is KAGVTQTPRYLIKTRGQQVTLSCSPISGHRSVSWYQQTPGQGLQFLFEYFSETQRNKGNFPGRFSGRQFSNSRSEMNVSTLELGDSALYLCASSCPGRETQYFGPGTRLLVL.

The chain uses TRBV12-5 and TRBJ2-2, with D unresolved. The germline V and J ends were trimmed by 5 bases and 4 bases, with 5 bases remaining between them. This CDR3 has 12 amino acids. Per germline, CDR1 LGHNT and CDR2 FRNRAP. The CDR3 protein is CASGPTTGELFF. CDR3 nucleotides: TGTGCTAGTGGTCCGACCACCGGGGAGCTGTTTTTT. The full variable domain, rest sourced from reference TRBV12-5 and TRBJ2-2, is DARVTQTPRHKVTEMGQEVTMRCQPILGHNTVFWYRQTMMQGLELLAYFRNRAPLDDSGMPKDRFSAEMPDATLATLKIQPSEPRDSAVYFCASGPTTGELFFGEGSRLTVL.

The rearrangement joins TRBV12-3 or TRBV12-4 to TRBJ1-1; 10 bases are a match to TRBD1. V trimming: 8 bases; J trimming: 11 bases; junction bases outside the gene matches: 11. This CDR3 contains 13 residues. As DNA, the CDR3 is TGTGCCAGCTCCTCCGACAGGGGGCTTTTCGCTTTCTTT. Its protein product is CASSSDRGLFAFF.

J is TRBJ2-1 and V is TRBV5-1; TRBD1 agrees at 8 bases. Germline CDR1 is SGHRS and CDR2 is YFSETQ. Losses at the gene ends were 4 bases for V and 7 bases for J; bases not matched to a gene: 10. There are 15 residues in the CDR3. CDR3 DNA: TGCGCCAGCAGCATTCAGGGGGCCGGGGAAAATGAGCAGTTCTTC. It is translated as CASSIQGAGENEQFF. Drawing the rest from reference TRBV5-1 and TRBJ2-1, the complete variable domain is KAGVTQTPRYLIKTRGQQVTLSCSPISGHRSVSWYQQTPGQGLQFLFEYFSETQRNKGNFPGRFSGRQFSNSRSEMNVSTLELGDSALYLCASSIQGAGENEQFFGPGTRLTVL.

This clonotype turned up a few times. The rearrangement uses TRBV28 and TRBJ2-5; either TRBD1 or TRBD2 may supply D (6 bases each). The V and J ends lost 6 bases and 7 bases respectively, with 27 bases between them. The V gene's germline CDR1 is MDHEN and CDR2 SYDVKM. There are 17 residues in the CDR3. The CDR3: CASSPLGGRGYVWTQYF. For the CDR3, the DNA is TGTGCCAGCAGCCCATTGGGGGGAAGGGGGTACGTTTGGACCCAGTACTTC.